This T cell receptor (beta chain) was documented in a study of blood T cell repertoires in COVID-19. Study as a whole: Specimens from acute and convalescent COVID-19 originated in the United States, Italy and Spain. T cells, B-cell-depleted T cells, or PBMCs provided the cDNA or gDNA that served as material.

J lost 4 bases, V lost 0 bases, and 13 bases had no gene match. The V gene's germline CDR1 is SGDLS and CDR2 YYNGEE. The CDR3 extends over 18 amino acids. The authors' processing: By means of reference gene primer amplification, nucleated cell counts were estimated. The method was immunoSEQ multiplex PCR; TCRdb's version includes in-frame clones alone and lacks a portion of them. V, J and clone size are those of that table, while D and trimming were read from the DNA. The sample lists 150,000 to 170,000 clones, 70% to 90% seen once, with less than 10% in the top ten. V is TRBV9 and J is TRBJ1-1; 9 bases align to TRBD1. The origin of this receptor is a woman aged 60-75 years with COVID-19, enrolled during active disease. The sample consisted of peripheral blood. CDR3 loop: CASSVGPATGTGSTEAFF. The CDR3 DNA sequence: TGTGCCAGCAGCGTAGGCCCCGCCACCGGGACAGGGTCCACTGAAGCTTTCTTT. Using reference TRBV9 and TRBJ1-1 for the parts outside the CDR3, the full variable domain is DSGVTQTPKHLITATGQRVTLRCSPRSGDLSVYWYQQSLDQGLQFLIQYYNGEERAKGNILERFSAQQFPDLHSELNLSSLELGDSALYFCASSVGPATGTGSTEAFFGQGTRLTVV.